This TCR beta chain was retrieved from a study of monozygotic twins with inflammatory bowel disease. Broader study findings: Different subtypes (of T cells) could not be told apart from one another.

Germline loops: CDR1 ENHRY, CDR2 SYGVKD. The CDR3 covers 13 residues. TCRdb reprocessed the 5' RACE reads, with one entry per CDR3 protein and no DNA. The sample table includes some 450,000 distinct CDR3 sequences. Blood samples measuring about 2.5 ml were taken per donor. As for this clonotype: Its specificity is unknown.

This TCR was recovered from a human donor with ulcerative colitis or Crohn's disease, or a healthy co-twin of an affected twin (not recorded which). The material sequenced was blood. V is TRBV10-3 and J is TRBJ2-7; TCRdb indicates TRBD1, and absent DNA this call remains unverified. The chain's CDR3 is CAVGGQGAYEQYF.